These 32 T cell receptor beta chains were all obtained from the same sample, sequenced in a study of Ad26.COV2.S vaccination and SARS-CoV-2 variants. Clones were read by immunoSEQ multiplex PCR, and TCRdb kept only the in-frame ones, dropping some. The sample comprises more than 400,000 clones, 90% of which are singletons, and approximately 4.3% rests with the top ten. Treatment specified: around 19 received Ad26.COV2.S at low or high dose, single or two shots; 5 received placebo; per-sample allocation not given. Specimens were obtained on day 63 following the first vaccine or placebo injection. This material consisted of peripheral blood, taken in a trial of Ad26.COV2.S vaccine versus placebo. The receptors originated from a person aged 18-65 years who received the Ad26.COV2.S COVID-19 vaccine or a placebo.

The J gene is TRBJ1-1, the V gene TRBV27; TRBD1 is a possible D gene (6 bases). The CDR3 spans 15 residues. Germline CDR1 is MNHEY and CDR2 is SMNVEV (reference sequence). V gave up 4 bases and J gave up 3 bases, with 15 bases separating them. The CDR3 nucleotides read TGTGCCAGCAGTTCCCTTACGGGGGCGCACACTGAAGCTTTCTTT. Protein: CASSSLTGAHTEAFF.

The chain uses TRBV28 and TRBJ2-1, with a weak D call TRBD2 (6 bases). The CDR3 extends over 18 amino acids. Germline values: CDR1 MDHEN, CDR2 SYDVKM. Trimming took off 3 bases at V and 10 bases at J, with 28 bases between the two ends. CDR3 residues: CASSFDSSGRGAGREQFF. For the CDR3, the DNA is TGTGCCAGCAGTTTTGATTCTTCGGGGAGAGGGGCTGGGAGGGAGCAGTTCTTC.

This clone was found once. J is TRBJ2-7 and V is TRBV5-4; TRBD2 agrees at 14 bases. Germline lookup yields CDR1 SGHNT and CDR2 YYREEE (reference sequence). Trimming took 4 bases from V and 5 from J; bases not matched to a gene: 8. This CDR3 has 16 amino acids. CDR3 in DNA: TGTGCCAGCAGCATTACGACTAGCGGGAGGGCCAACGAGCAGTACTTC. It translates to CASSITTSGRANEQYF. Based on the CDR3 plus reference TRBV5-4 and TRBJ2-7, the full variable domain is ETGVTQSPTHLIKTRGQQVTLRCSSQSGHNTVSWYQQALGQGPQFIFQYYREEENGRGNFPPRFSGLQFPNYSSELNVNALELDDSALYLCASSITTSGRANEQYFGPGTRLTVT.

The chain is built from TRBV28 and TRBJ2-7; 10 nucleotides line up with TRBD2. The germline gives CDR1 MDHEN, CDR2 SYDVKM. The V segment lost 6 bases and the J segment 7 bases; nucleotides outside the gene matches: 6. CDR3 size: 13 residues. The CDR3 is CASRAGGPGEQYF. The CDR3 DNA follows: TGTGCCAGCAGAGCGGGAGGGCCCGGGGAGCAGTACTTC.

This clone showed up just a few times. The CDR3 bases are TGTGCCAGCAGCCGGGACAGGGGGCGCGAGCAGTACTTC. This sequence encodes CASSRDRGREQYF. The chain links TRBV6-2 or TRBV6-3 to TRBJ2-7, with 12 bases identical to TRBD1. Trimming cost V 6 bases and J 6 bases; bases outside gene matches: 3. The germline gives CDR1 MNHEY, CDR2 SVGEGT. This CDR3 is 13 amino acids long.

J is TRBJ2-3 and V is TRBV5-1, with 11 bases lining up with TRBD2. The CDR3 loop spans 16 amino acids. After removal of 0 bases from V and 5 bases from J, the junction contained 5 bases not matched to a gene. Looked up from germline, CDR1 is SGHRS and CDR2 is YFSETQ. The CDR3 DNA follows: TGCGCCAGCAGCTTGGATACTAGCGGGAGTCAAGATACGCAGTATTTT. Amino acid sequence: CASSLDTSGSQDTQYF.

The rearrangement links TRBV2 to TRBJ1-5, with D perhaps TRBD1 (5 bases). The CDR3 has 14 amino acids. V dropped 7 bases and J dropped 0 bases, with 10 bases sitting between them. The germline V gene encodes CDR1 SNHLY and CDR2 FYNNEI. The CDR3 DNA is TGTGCCAGCACCCAGGGTAATAGCAATCAGCCCCAGCATTTT. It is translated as CASTQGNSNQPQHF.

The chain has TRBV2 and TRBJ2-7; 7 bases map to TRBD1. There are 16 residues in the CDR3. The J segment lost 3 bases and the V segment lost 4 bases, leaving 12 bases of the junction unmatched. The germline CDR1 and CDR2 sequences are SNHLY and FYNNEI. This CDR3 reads CASSAIRRDRNYEQYF. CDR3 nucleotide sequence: TGTGCCAGCAGTGCCATCCGCCGGGACAGAAACTACGAGCAGTACTTC.

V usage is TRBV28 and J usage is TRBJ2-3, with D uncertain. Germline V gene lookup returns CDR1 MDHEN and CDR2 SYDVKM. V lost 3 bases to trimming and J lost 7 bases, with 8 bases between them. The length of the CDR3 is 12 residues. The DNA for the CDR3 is TGTGCCAGCAGTTTCCCAAGGTATACGCAGTATTTT. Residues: CASSFPRYTQYF.

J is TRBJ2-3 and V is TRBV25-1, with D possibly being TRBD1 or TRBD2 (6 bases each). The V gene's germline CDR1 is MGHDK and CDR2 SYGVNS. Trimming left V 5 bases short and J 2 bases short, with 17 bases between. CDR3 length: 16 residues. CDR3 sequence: CASSSWGAGITDTQYF. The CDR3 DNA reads TGTGCCAGCAGTTCCTGGGGGGCGGGTATCACAGATACGCAGTATTTT. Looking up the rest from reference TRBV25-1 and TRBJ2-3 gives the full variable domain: EADIYQTPRYLVIGTGKKITLECSQTMGHDKMYWYQQDPGMELHLIHYSYGVNSTEKGDLSSESTVSRIRTEHFPLTLESARPSHTSQYLCASSSWGAGITDTQYFGPGTRLTVL.

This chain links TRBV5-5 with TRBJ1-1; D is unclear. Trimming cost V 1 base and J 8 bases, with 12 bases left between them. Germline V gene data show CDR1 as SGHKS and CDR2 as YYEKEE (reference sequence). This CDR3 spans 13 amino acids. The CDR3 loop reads CASSLRGPQEAFF. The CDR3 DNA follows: TGTGCCAGCAGCTTGAGAGGCCCGCAAGAAGCTTTCTTT.

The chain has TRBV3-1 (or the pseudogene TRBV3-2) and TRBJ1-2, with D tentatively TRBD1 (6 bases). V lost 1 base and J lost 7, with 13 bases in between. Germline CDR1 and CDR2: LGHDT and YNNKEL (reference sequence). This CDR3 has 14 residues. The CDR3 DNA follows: TGTGCCAGCAGCCAAGGGGGTGGGGGCCTTGGCTACACCTTC. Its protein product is CASSQGGGGLGYTF.

The CDR3 is CASSGTSGPPETQYF. In DNA form, the CDR3 reads TGTGCCAGCTCCGGGACTAGCGGGCCCCCAGAGACCCAGTACTTC. This rearrangement joins TRBV7-2 to TRBJ2-5; TRBD2 matches at 12 bases. With 8 bases clipped from V and 4 bases from J, the junction kept 8 bases outside the gene matches. There are 15 residues in the CDR3. The V gene's germline CDR1 is SGHTA and CDR2 FQGNSA.

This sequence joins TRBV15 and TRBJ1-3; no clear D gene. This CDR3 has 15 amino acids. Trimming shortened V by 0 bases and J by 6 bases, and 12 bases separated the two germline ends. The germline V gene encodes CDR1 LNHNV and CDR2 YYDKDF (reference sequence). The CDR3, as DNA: TGTGCCACCAGCAGAGATAGGCCGGACGCAAACACCATATATTTT. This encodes CATSRDRPDANTIYF. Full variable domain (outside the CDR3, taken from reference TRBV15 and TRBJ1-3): DAMVIQNPRYQVTQFGKPVTLSCSQTLNHNVMYWYQQKSSQAPKLLFHYYDKDFNNEADTPDNFQSRRPNTSFCFLDIRSPGLGDTAMYLCATSRDRPDANTIYFGEGSWLTVV.

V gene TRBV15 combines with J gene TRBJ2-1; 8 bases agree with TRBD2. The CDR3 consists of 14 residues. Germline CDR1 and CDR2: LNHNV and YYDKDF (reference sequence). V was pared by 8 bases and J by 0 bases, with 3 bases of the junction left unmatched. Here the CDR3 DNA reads TGTGCCACCCGGGCGGGAGGCTCCTACAATGAGCAGTTCTTC. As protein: CATRAGGSYNEQFF. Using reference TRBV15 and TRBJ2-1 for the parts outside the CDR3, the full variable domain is DAMVIQNPRYQVTQFGKPVTLSCSQTLNHNVMYWYQQKSSQAPKLLFHYYDKDFNNEADTPDNFQSRRPNTSFCFLDIRSPGLGDTAMYLCATRAGGSYNEQFFGPGTRLTVL.

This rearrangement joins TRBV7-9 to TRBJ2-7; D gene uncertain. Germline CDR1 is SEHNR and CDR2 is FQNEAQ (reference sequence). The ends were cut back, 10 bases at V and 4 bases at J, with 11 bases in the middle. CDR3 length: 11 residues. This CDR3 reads CAIPGLYEQYF. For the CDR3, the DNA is TGTGCCATACCAGGTCTATACGAGCAGTACTTC.

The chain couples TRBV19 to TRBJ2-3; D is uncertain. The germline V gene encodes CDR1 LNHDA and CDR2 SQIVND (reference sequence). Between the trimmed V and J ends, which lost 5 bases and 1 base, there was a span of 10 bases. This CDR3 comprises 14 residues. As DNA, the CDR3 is TGTGCCAGTAGTGCCCGCTCGGGCACAGATACGCAGTATTTT. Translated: CASSARSGTDTQYF. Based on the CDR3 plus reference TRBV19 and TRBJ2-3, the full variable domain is DGGITQSPKYLFRKEGQNVTLSCEQNLNHDAMYWYRQDPGQGLRLIYYSQIVNDFQKGDIAEGYSVSREKKESFPLTVTSAQKNPTAFYLCASSARSGTDTQYFGPGTRLTVL.

CDR3 sequence reads: CASSLFGGELFF. CDR3 DNA: TGTGCCAGCAGCTTATTCGGCGGGGAGCTGTTTTTT. The chain recombines TRBV7-9 with TRBJ2-2; D not resolved. Germline lookup yields CDR1 SEHNR and CDR2 FQNEAQ (reference sequence). The V gene lost 2 bases and the J gene lost 7 bases, with 5 bases spanning the gap. The CDR3 totals 12 residues.

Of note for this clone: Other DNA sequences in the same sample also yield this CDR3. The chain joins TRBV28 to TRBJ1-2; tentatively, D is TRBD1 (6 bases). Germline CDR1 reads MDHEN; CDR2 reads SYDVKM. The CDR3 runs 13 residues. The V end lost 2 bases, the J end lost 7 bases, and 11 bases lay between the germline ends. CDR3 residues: CASSLGGAGGYTF. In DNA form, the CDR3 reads TGTGCCAGCAGTTTAGGGGGGGCGGGTGGCTACACCTTC.

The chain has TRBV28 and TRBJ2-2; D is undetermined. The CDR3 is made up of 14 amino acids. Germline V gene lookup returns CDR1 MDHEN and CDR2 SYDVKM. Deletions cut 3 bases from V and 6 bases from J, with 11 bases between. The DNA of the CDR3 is TGTGCCAGCAGTTTTGTTGGTTTATCCGGGGAGCTGTTTTTT. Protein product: CASSFVGLSGELFF.

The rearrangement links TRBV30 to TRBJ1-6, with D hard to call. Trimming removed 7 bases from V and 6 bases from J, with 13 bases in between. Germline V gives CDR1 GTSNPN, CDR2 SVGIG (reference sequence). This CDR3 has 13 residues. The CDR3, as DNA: TGTGCCTTCCGAGGCCTTACTAATTCACCCCTCCACTTT. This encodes CAFRGLTNSPLHF.

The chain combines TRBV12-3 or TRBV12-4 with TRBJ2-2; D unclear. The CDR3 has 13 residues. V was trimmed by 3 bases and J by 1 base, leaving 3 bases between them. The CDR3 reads CASSFRNTGELFF. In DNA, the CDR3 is TGTGCCAGCAGTTTCAGGAACACCGGGGAGCTGTTTTTT.

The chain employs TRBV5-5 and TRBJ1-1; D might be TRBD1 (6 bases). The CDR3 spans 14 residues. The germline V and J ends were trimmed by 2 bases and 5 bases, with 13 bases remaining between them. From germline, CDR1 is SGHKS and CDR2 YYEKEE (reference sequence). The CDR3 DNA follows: TGTGCCAGCAGCTTCGGGACACCGAGGACTGAAGCTTTCTTT. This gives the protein CASSFGTPRTEAFF.

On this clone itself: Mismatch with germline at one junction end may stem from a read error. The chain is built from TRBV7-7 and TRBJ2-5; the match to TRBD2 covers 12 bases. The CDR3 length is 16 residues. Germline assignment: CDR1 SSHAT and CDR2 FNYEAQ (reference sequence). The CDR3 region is CASSPHRLAGGETQYF. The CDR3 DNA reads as TGTGCTAGCAGCCCTCATAGGCTAGCGGGAGGGGAGACCCAGTACTTC.

In DNA, the CDR3 is TGTGCCAGCAGTTTAGGTAGCGGGAACTACGAGCAGTACTTC. Translated: CASSLGSGNYEQYF. The genes are TRBV27 and TRBJ2-7; 8 bases line up with TRBD2. The CDR3 is 14 amino acids. From germline, CDR1 is MNHEY and CDR2 SMNVEV (reference sequence). The V gene end was trimmed by 2 bases and the J gene end by 3 bases; junction bases not matched to a gene: 3.

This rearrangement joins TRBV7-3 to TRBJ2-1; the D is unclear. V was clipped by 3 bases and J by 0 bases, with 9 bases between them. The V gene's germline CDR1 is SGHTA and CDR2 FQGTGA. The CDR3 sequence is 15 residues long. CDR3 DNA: TGTGCCAGCAGCTTTCGCGGTTACTCCTACAATGAGCAGTTCTTC. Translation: CASSFRGYSYNEQFF.

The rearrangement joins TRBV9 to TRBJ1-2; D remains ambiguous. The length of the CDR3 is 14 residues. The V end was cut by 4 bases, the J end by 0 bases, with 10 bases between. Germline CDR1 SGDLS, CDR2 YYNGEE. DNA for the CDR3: TGTGCCAGCAGCTTAGACCCGTCTAACTATGGCTACACCTTC. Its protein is CASSLDPSNYGYTF.

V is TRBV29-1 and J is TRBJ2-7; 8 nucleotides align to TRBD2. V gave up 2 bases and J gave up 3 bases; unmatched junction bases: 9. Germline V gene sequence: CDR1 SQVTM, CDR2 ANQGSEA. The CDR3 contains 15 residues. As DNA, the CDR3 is TGCAGCGTTGAACGGGGCGGGAGGCGTCGCTACGAGCAGTACTTC. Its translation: CSVERGGRRRYEQYF.

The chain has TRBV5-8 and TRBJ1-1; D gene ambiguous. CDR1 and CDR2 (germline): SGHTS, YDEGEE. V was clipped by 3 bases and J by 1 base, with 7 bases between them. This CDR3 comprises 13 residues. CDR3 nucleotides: TGTGCCAGCAGCTCTGACACGAACACTGAAGCTTTCTTT. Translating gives CASSSDTNTEAFF. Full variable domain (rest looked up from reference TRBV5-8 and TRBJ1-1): EAGVTQSPTHLIKTRGQQATLRCSPISGHTSVYWYQQALGLGLQFLLWYDEGEERNRGNFPPRFSGRQFPNYSSELNVNALELEDSALYLCASSSDTNTEAFFGQGTRLTVV.

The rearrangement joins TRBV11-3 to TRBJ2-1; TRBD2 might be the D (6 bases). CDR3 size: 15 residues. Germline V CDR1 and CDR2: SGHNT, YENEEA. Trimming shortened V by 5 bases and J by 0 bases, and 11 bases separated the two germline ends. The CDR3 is CASSAGRGSYNEQFF. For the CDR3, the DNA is TGTGCCAGCAGCGCCGGGCGGGGCTCCTACAATGAGCAGTTCTTC.

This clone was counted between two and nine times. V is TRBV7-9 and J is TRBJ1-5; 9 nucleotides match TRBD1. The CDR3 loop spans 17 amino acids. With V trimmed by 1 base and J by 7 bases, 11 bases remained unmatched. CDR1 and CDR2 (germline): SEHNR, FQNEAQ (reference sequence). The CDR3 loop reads CASSLGVTDRGDQPQHF. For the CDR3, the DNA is TGTGCCAGCAGCTTAGGGGTTACGGACAGGGGAGACCAGCCCCAGCATTTT. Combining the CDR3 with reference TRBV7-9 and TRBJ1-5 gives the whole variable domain DTGVSQNPRHKITKRGQNVTFRCDPISEHNRLYWYRQTLGQGPEFLTYFQNEAQLEKSRLLSDRFSAERPKGSFSTLEIQRTEQGDSAMYLCASSLGVTDRGDQPQHFGDGTRLSIL.

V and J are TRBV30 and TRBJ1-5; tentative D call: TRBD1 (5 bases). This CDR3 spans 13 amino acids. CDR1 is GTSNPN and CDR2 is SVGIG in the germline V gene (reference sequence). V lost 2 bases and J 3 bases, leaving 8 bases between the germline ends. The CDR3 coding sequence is TGTGCCTGGAGTACAGGTTCCAATCAGCCCCAGCATTTT. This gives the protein CAWSTGSNQPQHF.